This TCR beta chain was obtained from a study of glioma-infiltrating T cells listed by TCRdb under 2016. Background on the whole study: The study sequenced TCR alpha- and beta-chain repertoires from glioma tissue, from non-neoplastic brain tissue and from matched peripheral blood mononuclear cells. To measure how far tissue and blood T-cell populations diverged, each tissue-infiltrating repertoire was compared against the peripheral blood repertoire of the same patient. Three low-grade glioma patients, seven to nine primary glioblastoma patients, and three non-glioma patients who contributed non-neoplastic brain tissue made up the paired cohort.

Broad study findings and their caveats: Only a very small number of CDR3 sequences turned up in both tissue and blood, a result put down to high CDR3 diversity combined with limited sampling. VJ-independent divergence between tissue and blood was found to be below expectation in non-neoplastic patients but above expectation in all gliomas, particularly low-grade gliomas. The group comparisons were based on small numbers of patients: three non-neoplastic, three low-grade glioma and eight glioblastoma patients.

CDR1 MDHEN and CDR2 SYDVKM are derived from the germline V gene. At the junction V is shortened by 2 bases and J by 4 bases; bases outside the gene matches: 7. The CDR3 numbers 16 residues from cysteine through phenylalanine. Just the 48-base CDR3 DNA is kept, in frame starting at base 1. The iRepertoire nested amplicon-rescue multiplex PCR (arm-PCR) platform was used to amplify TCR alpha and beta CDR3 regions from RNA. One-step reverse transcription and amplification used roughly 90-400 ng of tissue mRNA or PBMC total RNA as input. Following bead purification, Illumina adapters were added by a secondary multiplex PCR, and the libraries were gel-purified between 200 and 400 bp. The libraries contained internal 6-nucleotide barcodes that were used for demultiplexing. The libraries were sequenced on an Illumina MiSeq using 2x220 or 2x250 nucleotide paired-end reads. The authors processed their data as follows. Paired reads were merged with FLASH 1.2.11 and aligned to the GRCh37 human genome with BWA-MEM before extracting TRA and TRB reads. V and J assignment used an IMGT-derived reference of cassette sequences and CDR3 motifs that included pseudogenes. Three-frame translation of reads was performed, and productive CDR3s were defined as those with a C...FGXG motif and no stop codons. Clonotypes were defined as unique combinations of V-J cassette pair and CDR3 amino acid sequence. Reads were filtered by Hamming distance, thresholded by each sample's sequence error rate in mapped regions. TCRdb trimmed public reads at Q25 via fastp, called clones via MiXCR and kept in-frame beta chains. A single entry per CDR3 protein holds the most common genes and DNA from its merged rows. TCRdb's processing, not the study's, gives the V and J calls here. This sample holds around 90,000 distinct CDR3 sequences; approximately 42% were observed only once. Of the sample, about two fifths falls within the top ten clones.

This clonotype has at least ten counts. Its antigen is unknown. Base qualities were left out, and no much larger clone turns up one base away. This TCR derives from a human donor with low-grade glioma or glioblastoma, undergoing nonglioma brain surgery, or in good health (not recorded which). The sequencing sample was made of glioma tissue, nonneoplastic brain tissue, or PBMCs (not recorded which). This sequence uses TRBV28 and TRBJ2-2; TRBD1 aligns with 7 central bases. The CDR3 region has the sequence CASSLATGVSTGELFF. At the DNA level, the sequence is TGTGCCAGCAGTTTAGCCACAGGGGTCTCCACCGGGGAGCTGTTTTTT.